This T cell receptor (beta chain) is from a study of radiotherapy plus CTLA-4 blockade in lung cancer. Only one count was recorded for this clone. Measured with immunoSEQ multiplex PCR; TCRdb has only the in-frame clones, and not every one. Among some 110,000 clones listed, roughly four fifths were seen once. CDR1 and CDR2 (germline): PRHDT, FYEKMQ (reference sequence). This CDR3 is 14 amino acids long. V trimming: 4 bases; J trimming: 3 bases; junction bases outside the gene matches: 4. The clonotype comes from a human donor with non-small cell lung cancer that progressed on radiotherapy plus ipilimumab. Some clones in this sample may be carry-over from other donors' samples. Sample: peripheral blood, taken from a patient treated with radiotherapy plus ipilimumab. The chain carries TRBV13 and TRBJ2-7; 9 bases map to TRBD1. Written as DNA, the CDR3 is TGTGCCAGCAGCTCCGGGACAGGGTACTACGAGCAGTACTTC. It translates to CASSSGTGYYEQYF. Drawing the rest from reference TRBV13 and TRBJ2-7, the complete variable domain is AAGVIQSPRHLIKEKRETATLKCYPIPRHDTVYWYQQGPGQDPQFLISFYEKMQSDKGSIPDRFSAQQFSDYHSELNMSSLELGDSALYFCASSSGTGYYEQYFGPGTRLTVT.